This T cell receptor beta chain comes out of a study of shared clonotypes between healthy human individuals (TCRdb year 2020). As for the study more broadly: The cohort included a few men and a couple of women between 18 and 49 years of age. For each donor, CD4 naive and CD4 memory were each run on three plates, CD8 naive on two plates, and CD8 memory on one plate. To estimate repertoire size and how much clonotypes are shared between individuals, the study performed deep sequencing of blood TCR repertoires from five healthy adults. Per donor, leukapheresis produced somewhere between about 0.9 and 10 billion PBMCs. To increase sequencing depth and limit assay-specific biases, different laboratories used diverse techniques to prepare libraries and sequence TCR repertoires. On the study overall, not on this receptor specifically: Larger estimated clonotype richness was generally found for naive subsets than for memory subsets. Sampling was restricted to blood, and TCR repertoires in tissue are likely to differ from TCR repertoires in blood. Pairwise subsampling led to the expectation that sequencing depth would affect the degree of clonotype sharing among donors. Higher generation probabilities were observed for clonotypes shared by all four sorted-subset donors than for non-shared clonotypes. Because the study included only a small number of donors, the genetic and exposure-history diversity represented was limited. Across four donors, around 5% of naive CD4, more than 3% of naive CD8, 2.3% of memory CD4, and 0.4% of memory CD8 clonotypes were shared. Incomplete sequencing was indicated by rarefaction of sorted-subset datasets, despite the large sequencing depth.

Using the deep immunoSEQ assay, multiplex PCR amplified TCR CDR3 regions from genomic DNA. Extracted genomic DNA from each cell subset was spread evenly across all wells of several immunoSEQ 96-well plates, with each plate serving as a replicate. Each replicate PCR for sorted subsets received approximately 220 ng genomic DNA, equal to tens of thousands of T cell genomes. Purified libraries were quantified with a Qubit 3.0 fluorometer, sized on a Bioanalyzer 2100, and re-quantified with the KAPA Library Quantification kit. Every immunoSEQ 96-well plate was sequenced on a dedicated single-read 150-cycle Illumina NextSeq 550 flow cell. The published analysis was carried out like this. The immunoSEQ output contained only junctional sequences without quality scores, so filtering could not match that applied to full-length reads. To assign V/J genes and CDR3, sequences were annotated against IMGT germline references using PyIR, a Python wrapper for IgBLAST v1.9. Reads were removed for weak V/J assignments (E-value above 1e-6), missing CDR3, stop codons, out-of-frame junctions, or ambiguous translated residues. V3J clonotypes were defined by identical inferred V gene, J gene, and CDR3 amino acid sequence. To compute the percentage overlap between repertoires, the number of shared unique clonotypes was divided by the size of the smaller repertoire. RTK rarefaction, the Chao1 estimator, and Recon v2.1 estimates of unobserved clonotypes were used to assess repertoire richness. Generation probabilities were computed with OLGA for all TCRbeta clonotypes obtained by the gDNA method from several donors. As stored in TCRdb, this immuneACCESS dataset retains in-frame rearrangements with V and J assigned. A fraction of the clones does not appear; measured against another copy, unresolved V genes explain less than half of the discrepancy, and the remainder lacks a known reason. V and J calls and clone size come straight from that table; D and trimming were deduced from the DNA. The sample has around 1 million clones on record, 60% to 85% of them singletons. The top ten constitute 1.5% of the sample.

This clone was detected only once. The antigen it recognizes is unknown. No qualities accompany the bases; no much larger clone lies one base away. The germline ends are 9 bases apart after V is trimmed by 3 bases and J by 3 bases. There are 12 amino acids in the CDR3, from cysteine to phenylalanine inclusive. Kept here is only the CDR3 DNA, which spans 36 bases and is read in frame from base 1. The germline V gene (reference sequence) provides CDR1 GTSNPN and CDR2 SVGIG. The donors were healthy, HIV-negative adults who had no recently reported acute infections or vaccinations. Every donor was a Caucasian adult residing in Nashville, Tennessee, USA. CD4+ T cells were enriched through magnetic negative selection, after which naive cells were positively selected on CD45RA and the remaining negative fraction served as the memory subset. Blood was obtained by leukapheresis, after which PBMCs were separated by Ficoll-Histopaque density gradient centrifugation and cryopreserved in liquid nitrogen vapor phase. Analytical flow cytometry was used to check the purity and quantity of every magnetically sorted T cell population. Each sorted fraction had its genomic DNA isolated and then quantified by UV absorbance on a Nanodrop 2000c.

The V and J genes are TRBV30 and TRBJ2-7; confidence is insufficient to name the D gene. This TCR derives from a young man in good health. What was sequenced was memory CD4+ T cells sorted from blood. The cell subset or site label corresponds to: CD45RA-negative fraction. The CDR3 loop reads CAWSQADYEQYF. Here is the DNA: TGTGCCTGGAGCCAGGCCGACTACGAGCAGTACTTC.